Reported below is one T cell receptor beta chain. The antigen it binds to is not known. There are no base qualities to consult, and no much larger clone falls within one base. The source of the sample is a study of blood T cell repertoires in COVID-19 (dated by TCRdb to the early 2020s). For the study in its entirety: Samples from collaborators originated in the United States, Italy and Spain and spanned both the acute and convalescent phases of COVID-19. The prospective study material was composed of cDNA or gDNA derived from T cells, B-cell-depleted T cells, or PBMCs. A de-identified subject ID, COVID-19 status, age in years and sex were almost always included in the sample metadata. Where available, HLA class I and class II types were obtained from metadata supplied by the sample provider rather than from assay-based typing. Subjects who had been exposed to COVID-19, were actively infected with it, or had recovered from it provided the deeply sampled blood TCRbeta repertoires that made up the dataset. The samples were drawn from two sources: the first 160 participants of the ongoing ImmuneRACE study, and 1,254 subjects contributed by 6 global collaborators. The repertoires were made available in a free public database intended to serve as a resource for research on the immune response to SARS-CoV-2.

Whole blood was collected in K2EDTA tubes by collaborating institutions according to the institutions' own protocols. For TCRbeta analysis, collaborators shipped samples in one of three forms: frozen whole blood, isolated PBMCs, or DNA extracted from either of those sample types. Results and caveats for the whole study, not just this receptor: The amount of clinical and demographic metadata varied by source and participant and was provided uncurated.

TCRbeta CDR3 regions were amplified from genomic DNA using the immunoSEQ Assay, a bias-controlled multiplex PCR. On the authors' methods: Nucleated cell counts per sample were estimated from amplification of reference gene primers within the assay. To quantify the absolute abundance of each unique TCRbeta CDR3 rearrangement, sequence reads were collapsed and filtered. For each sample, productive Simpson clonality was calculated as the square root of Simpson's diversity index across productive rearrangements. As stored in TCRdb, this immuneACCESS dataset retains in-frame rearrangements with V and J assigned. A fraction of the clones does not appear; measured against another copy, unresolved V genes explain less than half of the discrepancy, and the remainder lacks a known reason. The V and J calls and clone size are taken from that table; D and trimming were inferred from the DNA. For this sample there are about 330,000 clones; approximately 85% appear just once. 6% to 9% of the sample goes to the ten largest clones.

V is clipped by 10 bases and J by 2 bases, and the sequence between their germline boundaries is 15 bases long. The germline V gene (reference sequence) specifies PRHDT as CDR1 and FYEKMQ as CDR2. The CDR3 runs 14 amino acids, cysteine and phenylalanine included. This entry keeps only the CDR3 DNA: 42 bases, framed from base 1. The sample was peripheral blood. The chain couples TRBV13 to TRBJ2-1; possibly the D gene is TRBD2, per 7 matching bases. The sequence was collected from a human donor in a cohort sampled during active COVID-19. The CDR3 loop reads CATQRGGTYNEQFF. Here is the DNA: TGTGCCACCCAGAGGGGGGGCACCTACAATGAGCAGTTCTTC.